This record concerns one T cell receptor (beta chain) sequence. Its antigen is undetermined. This CDR3 is built from 13 residues. V shed 8 bases and J 1 base; nucleotides not matched to a gene: 5. Germline CDR1 reads SGHNT; CDR2 reads YENEEA. This sample was included in a study of cytomegalovirus exposure and HLA in healthy donors. Study details: The 110 or so validation repertoires were produced on the same platform as the 500 to 800 repertoires of the first cohort. This was reported in a later analysis. Broader study findings: The authors listed over 150 TCR beta chains as cytomegalovirus-associated. Among the CMV-associated chains, a few were confirmed in vitro as specific for CMV antigens. With high specificity and sensitivity, the classifier reportedly diagnosed cytomegalovirus status.

The protocol was immunoSEQ multiplex PCR, while the TCRdb copy is restricted to in-frame clones and leaves out a portion. The table records about 84,000 clones, approximately 91% of them present only once. The sequence was obtained from a man between 25 and 39 years old in good health and CMV-seronegative. Sequenced sample: PBMCs. The chain joins TRBV11-3 to TRBJ2-7; TRBD2 matches 7 bases. The CDR3 spells CASFREGSYEQYF. The DNA of the CDR3 is TGTGCCAGCTTCAGGGAGGGGTCCTACGAGCAGTACTTC. The full variable domain, completed using reference TRBV11-3 and TRBJ2-7, is EAGVVQSPRYKIIEKKQPVAFWCNPISGHNTLYWYLQNLGQGPELLIRYENEEAVDDSQLPKDRFSAERLKGVDSTLKIQPAELGDSAVYLCASFREGSYEQYFGPGTRLTVT.